This T cell receptor (beta chain) stems from a study of technical replicates of blood from a handful of donors. Trimming took off 1 base at V and 4 bases at J, with 13 bases between the two ends. The germline V gene has CDR1 SGHTA and CDR2 FQGNSA. This CDR3 spans 15 amino acids. Libraries were prepared by immunoSEQ multiplex PCR; TCRdb keeps only in-frame clonotypes and omits some of them. The sample has about 56,000 clones, 90% to 95% seen once. The chain couples TRBV7-2 to TRBJ1-2; D might be TRBD1 (6 bases). Sequencing input: PBMCs. This sequence was found in a human donor in good health. Some clones in this sample may be carry-over from other donors' samples. CDR3 residues: CASSLVTGGVYGYTF. In nucleotides, the CDR3 is TGTGCCAGCAGCTTAGTAACGGGGGGCGTCTATGGCTACACCTTC.